This TCR beta chain emerged from a study of T cells in Graves' hyperthyroidism and ophthalmopathy. About the study: Blood from the periphery was taken at initial diagnosis, before any treatment.

Germline CDR1 and CDR2: SNHLY and FYNNEI. The CDR3 has 15 amino acids. With regard to this clonotype: What it binds is unknown. A much larger clone is a single base away; this may be a read error.

Study-level findings and limits: A 13 V-J model separated ophthalmopathy from stable hyperthyroidism.

Researchers took RNA transcripts and amplified the TCR beta CDR3 regions from them. The primer set for the first-round RT-PCR of the TCR CDR3 was HTBI. TCRdb called the multiplex PCR reads again in MiXCR, with one record for every CDR3 protein. The sample has 470,000 or so distinct CDR3 sequences; around 20% are singletons. Patients aged 18 to 65 had newly diagnosed hyperthyroidism of under 2 months' duration. The sample was blood. The chain uses TRBV2 and TRBJ2-5, with 8 bases identical to TRBD2. The receptor comes from a man aged 18 to 29 with Graves' hyperthyroidism. CDR3 region: CAGSGGGGPPETQYF. CDR3 DNA: TGTGCCGGCAGTGGAGGCGGGGGGCCCCCGGAGACCCAGTACTTC. Drawing the rest from reference TRBV2 and TRBJ2-5, the complete variable domain is EPEVTQTPSHQVTQMGQEVILRCVPISNHLYFYWYRQILGQKVEFLVSFYNNEISEKSEIFDDQFSVERPDGSNFTLKIRSTKLEDSAMYFCAGSGGGGPPETQYFGPGTRLLVL.